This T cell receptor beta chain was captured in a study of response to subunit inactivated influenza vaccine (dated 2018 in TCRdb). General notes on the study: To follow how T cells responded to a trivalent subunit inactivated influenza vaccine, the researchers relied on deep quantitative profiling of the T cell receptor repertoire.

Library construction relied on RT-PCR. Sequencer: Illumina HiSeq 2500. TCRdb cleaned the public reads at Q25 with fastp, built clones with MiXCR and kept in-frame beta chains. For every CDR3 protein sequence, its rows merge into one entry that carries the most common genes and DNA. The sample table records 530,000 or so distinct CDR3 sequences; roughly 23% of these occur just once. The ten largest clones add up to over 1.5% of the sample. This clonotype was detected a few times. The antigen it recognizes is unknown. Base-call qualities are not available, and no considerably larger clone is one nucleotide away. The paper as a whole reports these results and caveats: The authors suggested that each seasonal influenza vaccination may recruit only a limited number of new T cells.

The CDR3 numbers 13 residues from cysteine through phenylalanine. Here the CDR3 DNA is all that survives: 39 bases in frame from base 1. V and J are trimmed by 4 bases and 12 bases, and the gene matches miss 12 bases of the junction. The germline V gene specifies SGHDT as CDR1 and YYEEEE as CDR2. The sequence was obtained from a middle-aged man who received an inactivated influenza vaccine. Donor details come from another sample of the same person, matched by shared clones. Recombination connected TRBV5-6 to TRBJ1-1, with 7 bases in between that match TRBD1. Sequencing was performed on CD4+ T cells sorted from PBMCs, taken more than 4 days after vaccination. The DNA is TGTGCCAGCAGCATGCTACAGGGGAGGCTGACTTTCTTT. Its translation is CASSMLQGRLTFF.